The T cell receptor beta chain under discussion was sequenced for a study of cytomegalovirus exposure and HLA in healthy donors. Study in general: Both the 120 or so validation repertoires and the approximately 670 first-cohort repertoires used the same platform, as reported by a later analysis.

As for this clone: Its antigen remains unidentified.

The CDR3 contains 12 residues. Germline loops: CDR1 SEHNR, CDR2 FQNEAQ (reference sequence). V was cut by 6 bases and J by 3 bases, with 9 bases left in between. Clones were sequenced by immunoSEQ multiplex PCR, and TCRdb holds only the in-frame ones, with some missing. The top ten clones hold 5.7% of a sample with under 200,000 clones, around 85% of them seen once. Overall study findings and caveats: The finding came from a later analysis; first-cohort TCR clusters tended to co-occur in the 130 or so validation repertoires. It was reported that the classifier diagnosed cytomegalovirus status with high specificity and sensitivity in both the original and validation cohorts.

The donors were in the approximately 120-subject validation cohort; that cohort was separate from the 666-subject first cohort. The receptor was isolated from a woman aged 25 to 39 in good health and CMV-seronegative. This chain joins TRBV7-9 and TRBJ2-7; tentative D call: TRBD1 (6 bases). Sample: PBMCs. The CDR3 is CASRDSFYEQYF. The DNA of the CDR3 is TGTGCCAGCAGGGACAGCTTCTACGAGCAGTACTTC.